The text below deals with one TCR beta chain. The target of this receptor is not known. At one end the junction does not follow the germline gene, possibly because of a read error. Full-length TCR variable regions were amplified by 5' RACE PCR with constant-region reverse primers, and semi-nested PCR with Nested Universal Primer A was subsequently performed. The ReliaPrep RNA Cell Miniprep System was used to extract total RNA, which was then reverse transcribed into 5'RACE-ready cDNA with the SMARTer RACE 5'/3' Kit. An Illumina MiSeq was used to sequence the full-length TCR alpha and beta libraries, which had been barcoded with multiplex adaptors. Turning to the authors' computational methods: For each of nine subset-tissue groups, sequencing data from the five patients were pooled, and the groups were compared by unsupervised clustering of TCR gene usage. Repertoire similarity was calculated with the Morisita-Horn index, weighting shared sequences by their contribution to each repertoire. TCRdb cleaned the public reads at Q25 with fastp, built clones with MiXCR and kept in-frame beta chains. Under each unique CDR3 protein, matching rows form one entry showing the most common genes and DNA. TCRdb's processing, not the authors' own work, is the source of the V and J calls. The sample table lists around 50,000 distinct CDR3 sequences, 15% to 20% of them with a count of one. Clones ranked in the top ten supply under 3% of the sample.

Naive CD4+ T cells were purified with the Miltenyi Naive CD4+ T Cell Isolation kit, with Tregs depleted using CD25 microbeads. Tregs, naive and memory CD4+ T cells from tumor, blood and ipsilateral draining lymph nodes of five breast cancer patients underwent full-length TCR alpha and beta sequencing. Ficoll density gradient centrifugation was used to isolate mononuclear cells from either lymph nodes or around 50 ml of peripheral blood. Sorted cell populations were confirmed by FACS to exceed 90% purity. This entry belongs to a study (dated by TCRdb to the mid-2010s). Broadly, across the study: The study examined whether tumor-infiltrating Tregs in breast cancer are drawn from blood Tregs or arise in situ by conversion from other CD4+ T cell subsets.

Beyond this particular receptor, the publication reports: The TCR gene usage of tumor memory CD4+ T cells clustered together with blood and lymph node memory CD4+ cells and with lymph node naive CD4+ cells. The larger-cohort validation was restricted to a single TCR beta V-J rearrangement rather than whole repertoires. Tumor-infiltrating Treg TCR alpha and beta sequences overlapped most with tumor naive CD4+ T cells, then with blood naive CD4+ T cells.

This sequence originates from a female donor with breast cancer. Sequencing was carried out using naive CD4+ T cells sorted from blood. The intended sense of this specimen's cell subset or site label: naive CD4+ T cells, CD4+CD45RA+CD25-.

Here is the DNA: TGTGCCAGCCCCAGCGGGAGCTACGAGCAGCACTTC. The resulting protein is CASPSGSYEQHF. The chain was built from TRBV2 and TRBJ2-7; TRBD2 agrees with 8 junctional bases. Measured from the cysteine to the phenylalanine, the CDR3 is 12 residues long. Solely the CDR3 DNA is kept, with 36 bases framed from the first base. Reading the germline V gene gives CDR1 SNHLY and CDR2 FYNNEI. The full variable domain, completed from the reference TRBV2 and TRBJ2-7 proteins outside the CDR3, reads EPEVTQTPSHQVTQMGQEVILRCVPISNHLYFYWYRQILGQKVEFLVSFYNNEISEKSEIFDDQFSVERPDGSNFTLKIRSTKLEDSAMYFCASPSGSYEQHFGPGTRLTVT.